Below, 7 T cell receptor beta chains from the same sample are listed, as sequenced in a study of blood T cell repertoires in COVID-19. TCRdb's copy holds only in-frame clones and misses some; the assay was immunoSEQ multiplex PCR. The repertoire holds 150,000 to 200,000 clones, with under 90% as singletons. The specimen sequenced was PBMCs or T cells enriched from blood (not recorded which). The receptor source for this set is a middle-aged man who had recovered from COVID-19.

The V gene is TRBV30, the J gene TRBJ2-5, with a possible D match to TRBD2 (7 bases). This CDR3 comprises 14 residues. Germline V gene data show CDR1 as GTSNPN and CDR2 as SVGIG (reference sequence). Trimming pared 3 bases from V and 5 bases from J, leaving 16 bases between. The CDR3 sequence: CAWSRGAPAETQYF. The CDR3 DNA follows: TGTGCCTGGAGCCGGGGGGCCCCGGCGGAGACCCAGTACTTC.

The rearrangement joins TRBV10-3 to TRBJ1-6; 8 positions match TRBD1. Germline V gene sequence: CDR1 ENHRY, CDR2 SYGVKD. V shed 4 bases and J 7 bases; nucleotides not matched to a gene: 9. The CDR3 runs to 16 residues. CDR3 sequence reads: CAISVGTGGYNSPLHF. The DNA for the CDR3 is TGTGCCATCAGTGTAGGCACAGGGGGGTACAATTCACCCCTCCACTTT.

J is TRBJ2-1 and V is TRBV11-2; possible D gene TRBD2, 5 bases. The CDR3 runs 16 residues. Germline assignment: CDR1 SGHAT and CDR2 FQNNGV. Between the trimmed V and J ends, which lost 1 base and 4 bases, there was a span of 14 bases. In nucleotides, the CDR3 is TGTGCCAGCAGCTTAGTGGCGGGTCGGTATTACAATGAGCAGTTCTTC. Translating gives CASSLVAGRYYNEQFF.

The rearrangement joins TRBV28 to TRBJ2-1, with D maybe TRBD1 (5 bases). The CDR3 covers 12 residues. Germline V gives CDR1 MDHEN, CDR2 SYDVKM. Trimming left V 6 bases short and J 12 bases short, with 15 bases between. The CDR3 here is CASSPTVKSQFF. The CDR3 coding sequence is TGTGCCAGCAGCCCGACAGTTAAGTCGCAGTTCTTC.

The chain employs TRBV4-1 and TRBJ1-3, with 7 positions matching TRBD1. The CDR3 is 16 amino acids. Per the germline V gene, CDR1 is MGHRA and CDR2 is YSYEKL. V lost 4 bases to trimming and J lost 4 bases; unmatched junction nucleotides: 10. The CDR3 protein is CASSLQGGGAGNTIYF. CDR3 coding DNA: TGCGCCAGCAGCCTCCAGGGGGGCGGGGCGGGAAACACCATATATTTT.

The chain links TRBV10-2 to TRBJ2-4; D unclear. V was trimmed by 0 bases and J by 0 bases, leaving 9 bases between them. The germline V gene encodes CDR1 WSHSY and CDR2 SAAADI. CDR3 size: 16 residues. CDR3 nucleotide sequence: TGCGCCAGCAGTGAGTCGAGGCCGGTAGCCAAAAACATTCAGTACTTC. This translates into CASSESRPVAKNIQYF.

The count of this clone is one. V usage is TRBV5-1 and J usage is TRBJ1-1; D ambiguous. The CDR3 is 14 residues long. With 0 bases removed from V and 4 bases from J, the gap between germline ends came to 10 bases. Germline assignment: CDR1 SGHRS and CDR2 YFSETQ. CDR3 loop: CASSLGGASTEAFF. The CDR3 DNA sequence: TGCGCCAGCAGCTTGGGCGGAGCGAGCACTGAAGCTTTCTTT.